Following are 26 T cell receptor beta chains from one sample sequenced in a study of control samples from healthy donors and cancer patients. Sequencing was performed with immunoSEQ multiplex PCR; in TCRdb, only in-frame clones are kept and a portion is missing. Of under 450,000 clones detected, 80% to 95% appear once; the ten largest clones hold about 6.3%. The sequenced material came from PBMCs. The source is a man aged 40-49 years with head and neck cancer.

For this clone: Relative to the germline gene, one junction end is altered; a read error may explain this. The gene calls are TRBV7-7 and TRBJ2-2; 11 bases align to TRBD2. CDR1 and CDR2 from the germline V gene are SSHAT and FNYEAQ (reference sequence). The CDR3 is 17 amino acids. The CDR3 DNA follows: TGTGCTAGCAGCCTCCTGACTAGCGGGGCGGGCACCGGGGAGCTGTTTTTT. Amino acids: CASSLLTSGAGTGELFF.

This clone was counted once. J is TRBJ2-3 and V is TRBV7-3; TRBD2 agrees at 8 bases. Germline lookup yields CDR1 SGHTA and CDR2 FQGTGA. V dropped 0 bases and J dropped 7; count of bases not matched to a gene: 9. This CDR3 has 16 amino acids. This CDR3 reads CASSLTAGLAGHTQYF. The DNA for the CDR3 is TGTGCCAGCAGCTTAACGGCTGGGCTAGCGGGTCATACGCAGTATTTT.

The chain recombines TRBV5-1 with TRBJ2-5, with TRBD2 matching 15 bases. J lost 1 base, V lost 4 bases, and 2 bases had no gene match. In germline, CDR1 is SGHRS, CDR2 YFSETQ. The CDR3 covers 16 residues. CDR3 in DNA: TGCGCCAGCAGCGAGGGACTAGCGGGGGGCCAAGAGACCCAGTACTTC. Translating it yields CASSEGLAGGQETQYF.

This clone was counted only a few times. V gene TRBV19 combines with J gene TRBJ1-2, with 7 nucleotides matching TRBD1. The CDR3 has 14 amino acids. Germline CDR1 and CDR2: LNHDA and SQIVND (reference sequence). J gave up 8 bases and V 5 bases, and 11 bases lay outside the gene matches. In DNA, the CDR3 is TGTGCCAGTAGTGTTCTGACAGGGCCCGGGGGCTACACCTTC. Translating it yields CASSVLTGPGGYTF.

As to this clone: The sample holds other DNA sequences that translate to the same CDR3. The V call is TRBV2, the J call TRBJ2-1; TRBD2 aligns across 8 bases. There are 20 residues in the CDR3. Germline CDR1 and CDR2: SNHLY and FYNNEI. With 7 bases clipped from V and 3 bases from J, the junction kept 23 bases outside the gene matches. CDR3 sequence reads: CASTTGLGLGSREGYNEQFF. CDR3 bases: TGTGCCAGCACTACCGGCCTGGGACTAGGGTCTCGAGAAGGCTACAATGAGCAGTTCTTC.

The V gene is TRBV6-5, the J gene TRBJ2-3; TRBD2 is a possible D gene (6 bases). The CDR3 has 12 residues. Trimming cost V 7 bases and J 10 bases, with 15 bases left between them. CDR1 is MNHEY, CDR2 SVGAGI, per germline. The CDR3 sequence is CASNLGAGAQYF. In nucleotides, the CDR3 is TGTGCCAGCAACCTAGGAGCGGGTGCGCAGTATTTT.

The CDR3 DNA is TGTGCCAGCAGCTTAGGGAGAAGAAACTACGAGCAGTACTTC. This gives the protein CASSLGRRNYEQYF. The chain carries TRBV13 and TRBJ2-7, with D uncertain. Germline CDR1 is PRHDT and CDR2 is FYEKMQ (reference sequence). V dropped 0 bases and J dropped 3 bases, with 9 bases sitting between them. The CDR3 runs 14 residues.

V and J are TRBV11-3 and TRBJ2-7, with 9 bases lining up with TRBD1. Per the germline V gene, CDR1 is SGHNT and CDR2 is YENEEA. J gave up 1 base and V 5 bases, and 3 bases lay outside the gene matches. The CDR3 has 14 amino acids. The CDR3 nucleotides are TGTGCCAGCAGCACCGGGACAGGGTCCTACGAGCAGTACTTC. Translation: CASSTGTGSYEQYF.

V gene TRBV5-1 combines with J gene TRBJ2-1; possibly TRBD1 for D (5 bases). Per the germline V gene, CDR1 is SGHRS and CDR2 is YFSETQ. This CDR3 is built from 12 residues. V lost 4 bases, J lost 9 bases, and 11 bases lay in between. CDR3 sequence reads: CASSSRVSEQFF. Here the CDR3 DNA reads TGCGCCAGCAGCAGCAGGGTTTCTGAGCAGTTCTTC.

The chain combines TRBV7-3 with TRBJ2-1; tentatively, D is TRBD2 (6 bases). The germline V gene encodes CDR1 SGHTA and CDR2 FQGTGA. CDR3 length equals 14 residues. With 3 bases removed from V and 6 bases from J, the gap between germline ends came to 12 bases. The chain's CDR3 is CASSFLGLSNEQFF. The CDR3 nucleotides are TGTGCCAGCAGCTTCTTGGGACTGTCCAATGAGCAGTTCTTC.

On this clone itself: This CDR3 is also generated by other DNA sequences in the sample. V and J are TRBV5-1 and TRBJ2-5; tentatively, D is TRBD2 (6 bases). The V gene's germline CDR1 is SGHRS and CDR2 YFSETQ. There are 13 residues in the CDR3. V lost 5 bases, J lost 1 base, and 9 bases lay in between. The CDR3 region is CASRLGGQETQYF. The DNA for the CDR3 is TGCGCCAGCAGGCTCGGGGGCCAAGAGACCCAGTACTTC.

The CDR3 DNA follows: TGTGCCAGCTCAGCCGGGCCCTCAAGAAGCGATGAGCAGTTCTTC. The encoded protein is CASSAGPSRSDEQFF. V and J are TRBV18 and TRBJ2-1; no clear D gene. Germline V gene lookup returns CDR1 KGHSH and CDR2 LQKENI. The V gene lost 5 bases and the J gene lost 8 bases, with 19 bases spanning the gap. CDR3 length: 15 amino acids.

The chain has TRBV12-3 or TRBV12-4 and TRBJ2-7, with 8 positions matching TRBD1. The CDR3 spans 13 residues. J gave up 2 bases and V 6 bases, and 3 bases lay outside the gene matches. As DNA, the CDR3 is TGTGCCAGCAGCTGGACAGGGACCTACGAGCAGTACTTC. Translation: CASSWTGTYEQYF.

The genes are TRBV6-2 or TRBV6-3 and TRBJ2-3; D remains ambiguous. V lost 5 bases to trimming and J lost 3 bases, with 3 bases between them. This CDR3 is 11 amino acids long. CDR1 and CDR2 from the germline V gene are MNHEY and SVGEGT. As DNA, the CDR3 is TGTGCCAGCAGTCGAACAGATACGCAGTATTTT. Protein: CASSRTDTQYF.

This clone was recorded only once. V is TRBV19 and J is TRBJ2-7; 10 bases fit TRBD1. With V trimmed by 5 bases and J by 3 bases, 7 bases remained unmatched. The germline CDR1 and CDR2 sequences are LNHDA and SQIVND (reference sequence). This CDR3 has 15 residues. CDR3 protein: CASSVARDRGYEQYF. The DNA for the CDR3 is TGTGCCAGTAGTGTCGCCCGGGACAGGGGCTACGAGCAGTACTTC.

CDR3 in amino acids: CSVTGKVTGELFF. The DNA for the CDR3 is TGCAGCGTGACAGGAAAAGTCACCGGGGAGCTGTTTTTT. The J gene is TRBJ2-2, the V gene TRBV29-1, with D tentatively TRBD1 (6 bases). The CDR3 contains 13 residues. Looked up from germline, CDR1 is SQVTM and CDR2 is ANQGSEA. V was pared by 6 bases and J by 4 bases, with 12 bases between.

The V call is TRBV6-5, the J call TRBJ2-2, with D perhaps matching TRBD1 (6 bases). V was trimmed by 4 bases and J by 7 bases, leaving 16 bases between them. The CDR3 is 15 amino acids. From germline, CDR1 is MNHEY and CDR2 SVGAGI. CDR3 sequence: CASSSTGVFVGELFF. The CDR3, as DNA: TGTGCCAGCAGTTCGACAGGAGTGTTTGTCGGGGAGCTGTTTTTT.

This rearrangement joins TRBV5-4 to TRBJ1-1; D might be TRBD1 (5 bases). Deletions cut 0 bases from V and 7 bases from J, with 13 bases between. CDR1 and CDR2 from the germline V gene are SGHNT and YYREEE (reference sequence). CDR3 size: 14 residues. CDR3 residues: CASSLGGQIDEAFF. CDR3 in DNA: TGTGCCAGCAGCTTGGGCGGACAAATCGATGAAGCTTTCTTT.

The rearrangement uses TRBV28 and TRBJ2-7, with unresolved D. The CDR3 contains 15 residues. The V gene lost 2 bases and the J gene lost 5 bases, with 16 bases spanning the gap. Germline CDR1 MDHEN, CDR2 SYDVKM. CDR3 loop: CASSLPPEVVNEQYF. As DNA, the CDR3 is TGTGCCAGCAGTTTACCTCCTGAGGTTGTCAACGAGCAGTACTTC.

The rearrangement links TRBV7-2 to TRBJ1-2; weak D call: TRBD1 (5 bases). The CDR3 is 17 amino acids. Trimming took 5 bases from V and 2 from J, leaving 21 bases between them. The germline gives CDR1 SGHTA, CDR2 FQGNSA. CDR3 amino acids: CASSARALGQGNYGYTF. CDR3 coding DNA: TGTGCCAGCAGCGCCCGGGCCCTAGGCCAGGGCAACTATGGCTACACCTTC.

The chain links TRBV11-2 to TRBJ2-7; possible D gene TRBD1, 6 bases. The germline V gene has CDR1 SGHAT and CDR2 FQNNGV. Deletions cut 3 bases from V and 2 bases from J, with 8 bases between. This CDR3 has 13 residues. The CDR3 region is CASSFNRAYEQYF. CDR3 DNA: TGTGCCAGCAGCTTTAACAGGGCCTACGAGCAGTACTTC.

V is TRBV5-1 and J is TRBJ2-5; tentatively, D is TRBD2 (5 bases). Germline-derived CDR1 and CDR2 are SGHRS and YFSETQ. The CDR3 covers 13 residues. Trimming shortened V by 0 bases and J by 4 bases, and 7 bases separated the two germline ends. The CDR3 coding sequence is TGCGCCAGCAGCTTGGGAGGAGGAGAGACCCAGTACTTC. Translation: CASSLGGGETQYF.

The V call is TRBV5-6, the J call TRBJ1-6, with 10 bases fitting TRBD1. Germline V gives CDR1 SGHDT, CDR2 YYEEEE. Trimming took 4 bases from V and 10 from J; bases not matched to a gene: 8. The length of the CDR3 is 15 residues. As DNA, the CDR3 is TGTGCCAGCAGCCCCCCGGGACAGGGGTCGTCACCCCTCCACTTT. The encoded protein is CASSPPGQGSSPLHF.

This clone occurred once. The rearrangement joins TRBV7-2 to TRBJ1-1; TRBD1 agrees at 10 bases. With V trimmed by 4 bases and J by 11 bases, 7 bases remained unmatched. The CDR3 contains 13 residues. Germline V CDR1 and CDR2: SGHTA, FQGNSA. CDR3 nucleotides: TGTGCCAGCAGCTCCCCGGGACAGGGGTTGGCTTTCTTT. Residues: CASSSPGQGLAFF.

The rearrangement uses TRBV6-5 and TRBJ2-7, with a possible D match to TRBD2 (5 bases). The CDR3 has 14 residues. V dropped 0 bases and J dropped 5 bases, with 11 bases sitting between them. The germline gives CDR1 MNHEY, CDR2 SVGAGI. CDR3 loop: CASSYSTGNHEQYF. CDR3 nucleotide sequence: TGTGCCAGCAGTTACTCAACCGGGAACCACGAGCAGTACTTC.

The chain links TRBV5-4 to TRBJ1-6; D is unclear. The CDR3 extends over 16 amino acids. Germline CDR1 and CDR2: SGHNT and YYREEE (reference sequence). Trimming took 0 bases from V and 5 from J, leaving 12 bases between them. The CDR3 protein is CASSLGPGANNSPLHF. CDR3 DNA sequence: TGTGCCAGCAGCTTGGGGCCAGGTGCGAATAATTCACCCCTCCACTTT.